This T cell receptor (beta chain) was recovered during a study of control samples from healthy donors and cancer patients. The CDR3 sequence is 12 residues long. The V gene lost 4 bases and the J gene lost 8 bases, with 8 bases spanning the gap. Germline CDR1 reads MDHEN; CDR2 reads SYDVKM. TCRdb keeps only in-frame clones here, not all; method: immunoSEQ multiplex PCR. The sample lists roughly 120,000 clones, about 86% occurring once. There are a few counts of this clone. The source material was blood. The receptor comes from a man between 25 and 39 years old in good health. The genes are TRBV28 and TRBJ1-4, with a tentative D call TRBD1 (5 bases). CDR3: CASSSREEKLFF. DNA of the CDR3: TGTGCCAGCAGTTCCAGGGAAGAAAAACTGTTTTTT. The full variable domain, with the rest looked up from reference TRBV28 and TRBJ1-4, is DVKVTQSSRYLVKRTGEKVFLECVQDMDHENMFWYRQDPGLGLRLIYFSYDVKMKEKGDIPEGYSVSREKKERFSLILESASTNQTSMYLCASSSREEKLFFGSGTQLSVL.